These 27 T cell receptor beta chains were all obtained from the same sample, sequenced in a study of T-cell reconstitution after alpha-beta-depleted transplantation in children. Preparation of the TCRbeta library involved a method that used unique molecular identifiers. TCRdb fed the PCR reads into MiXCR, producing one record per CDR3 protein. There are about 420,000 distinct CDR3 sequences in the sample; 9.5% to 13% occur only once, and 4.5% to 6% lies in the top ten. The source material was PBMCs from the stem cell graft donor, sampled from the stem cell graft. All receptors come from a human donor who donated a stem cell graft to a child with acute myeloid leukemia.

The CDR3 region is CASSPTSGGSSPGELFF. CDR3 DNA: TGTGCCAGTAGCCCGACTAGCGGGGGCTCGTCACCCGGGGAGCTGTTTTTT. The V gene is TRBV19, the J gene TRBJ2-2, with 12 bases matching TRBD2. There are 17 residues in the CDR3. With V trimmed by 6 bases and J by 6 bases, 11 bases remained unmatched. Germline V CDR1 and CDR2: LNHDA, SQIVND (reference sequence).

The table lists this clonotype with a few counts. The J gene is TRBJ2-3, the V gene TRBV20-1, with 14 nucleotides matching TRBD2. Germline-derived CDR1 and CDR2 are DFQATT and SNEGSKA (reference sequence). With 3 bases clipped from V and 4 bases from J, the junction kept 3 bases outside the gene matches. The CDR3 totals 15 residues. The CDR3 region is CSARGLAGAPDTQYF. The CDR3 coding sequence is TGCAGTGCTAGGGGACTAGCGGGAGCCCCAGATACGCAGTATTTT.

This clonotype was seen a handful of times. This chain links TRBV5-6 with TRBJ2-5; TRBD1 matches at 7 bases. Germline-derived CDR1 and CDR2 are SGHDT and YYEEEE. This CDR3 spans 18 amino acids. V lost 4 bases to trimming and J lost 1 base; unmatched junction nucleotides: 16. CDR3 coding DNA: TGTGCCAGCAGCCCCATAACAACTGGGCGGACAGGCCAAGAGACCCAGTACTTC. As protein: CASSPITTGRTGQETQYF.

This clonotype was picked up a small number of times. The chain combines TRBV6-1 with TRBJ1-1, with D possibly being TRBD1 (5 bases). The CDR3 runs 15 residues. CDR1 is MNHNS and CDR2 is SASEGT in the germline V gene. Trimming cost V 2 bases and J 2 bases, with 12 bases left between them. The CDR3 DNA sequence: TGTGCCAGCAGTGAAAATGGGGCGTTCAACACTGAAGCTTTCTTT. Its translation: CASSENGAFNTEAFF.

The table lists this clonotype with many counts. The chain couples TRBV7-2 to TRBJ1-4; 11 bases fit TRBD1. Losses at the gene ends were 3 bases for V and 7 bases for J; bases not matched to a gene: 1. CDR1 and CDR2 (germline): SGHTA, FQGNSA. CDR3 length equals 14 residues. For the CDR3, the DNA is TGTGCCAGCAGCTTCGGGACAGGGGGTGAAAAACTGTTTTTT. It encodes CASSFGTGGEKLFF.

This clonotype showed up just a few times. J is TRBJ1-3 and V is TRBV29-1; 7 bases agree with TRBD1. With 7 bases clipped from V and 0 bases from J, the junction kept 12 bases outside the gene matches. The CDR3 is 16 residues long. Germline values: CDR1 SQVTM, CDR2 ANQGSEA. The CDR3 bases are TGCAGCGCGCGGGGGACAGCCAGTATCTCTGGAAACACCATATATTTT. It codes for CSARGTASISGNTIYF. The whole variable domain, remainder taken from reference TRBV29-1 and TRBJ1-3, is SAVISQKPSRDICQRGTSLTIQCQVDSQVTMMFWYRQQPGQSLTLIATANQGSEATYESGFVIDKFPISRPNLTFSTLTVSNMSPEDSSIYLCSARGTASISGNTIYFGEGSWLTVV.

Note on this clonotype: A much larger clone sits a single nucleotide away, making a read error possible. This chain connects TRBV25-1 to TRBJ2-6; a possible D gene is TRBD1 (5 bases). The CDR3 covers 15 residues. Germline CDR1 is MGHDK and CDR2 is SYGVNS. This chain's CDR3 is CASSAPISGANVQTF. CDR3 sequence (DNA): TGTGCCAGCAGTGCCCCGATCTCTGGGGCCAACGTCCAGACTTTC.

The chain carries TRBV7-2 and TRBJ2-3, with 9 bases matching TRBD1. V trimming: 5 bases; J trimming: 9 bases; junction bases outside the gene matches: 15. The CDR3 extends over 16 amino acids. Germline CDR1 reads SGHTA; CDR2 reads FQGNSA. CDR3 in amino acids: CASSHNQGQGFRTQYF. The CDR3 DNA follows: TGTGCCAGCAGCCACAATCAGGGACAGGGCTTTCGGACGCAGTATTTT.

The chain is built from TRBV20-1 and TRBJ2-2; 9 bases are shared with TRBD1. The CDR3 has 14 amino acids. Trimming removed 6 bases from V and 5 bases from J; junction bases left unmatched: 7. CDR1 and CDR2 (germline): DFQATT, SNEGSKA (reference sequence). The CDR3 sequence is CSADMGQGTGELFF. The CDR3 DNA reads as TGCAGTGCCGACATGGGACAGGGAACCGGGGAGCTGTTTTTT.

At least ten counts were recorded for this clonotype. The genes are TRBV7-8 and TRBJ2-5; D is ambiguous. Germline CDR1 reads SGHVS; CDR2 reads FQNEAQ. V was pared by 3 bases and J by 5 bases, with 10 bases between. There are 13 residues in the CDR3. CDR3 region: CASSFPSYETQYF. CDR3 DNA: TGTGCCAGCAGCTTTCCTAGTTACGAGACCCAGTACTTC.

This clonotype was found many times. V usage is TRBV29-1 and J usage is TRBJ1-2; perhaps TRBD1 as D (5 bases). Germline V gives CDR1 SQVTM, CDR2 ANQGSEA. The CDR3 extends over 12 amino acids. With 7 bases removed from V and 6 bases from J, the gap between germline ends came to 15 bases. CDR3 sequence reads: CSALQAANGYTF. The CDR3 region has the DNA TGCAGCGCCCTACAGGCTGCTAATGGCTACACCTTC.

The table lists this clonotype with many counts. J is TRBJ1-2 and V is TRBV24-1, with D hard to call. Per the germline V gene, CDR1 is KGHDR and CDR2 is SFDVKD. V was shortened by 5 bases and J by 2 bases, with 8 bases between the two germline ends. The CDR3 has 13 amino acids. The DNA for the CDR3 is TGTGCCACCAGTGTGGGCCTCAACTATGGCTACACCTTC. The encoded protein is CATSVGLNYGYTF.

This clonotype was seen at least ten times. The chain has TRBV20-1 and TRBJ2-5; 9 nucleotides line up with TRBD1. With 6 bases clipped from V and 5 bases from J, the junction kept 10 bases outside the gene matches. Germline CDR1 DFQATT, CDR2 SNEGSKA (reference sequence). CDR3 length: 14 amino acids. The chain's CDR3 is CSAYPQGAEETQYF. The DNA of the CDR3 is TGCAGTGCCTACCCACAGGGGGCGGAGGAGACCCAGTACTTC.

This clonotype has just a few counts. The chain recombines TRBV20-1 with TRBJ2-3; 8 bases are a match to TRBD2. There are 13 residues in the CDR3. Per the germline V gene, CDR1 is DFQATT and CDR2 is SNEGSKA (reference sequence). J gave up 6 bases and V 5 bases, and 7 bases lay outside the gene matches. Here the CDR3 reads CSASGLAGDTQYF. CDR3 bases: TGCAGTGCTTCCGGACTAGCAGGGGATACGCAGTATTTT.

This clonotype showed up just a few times. CDR3 sequence: CASSIGQEDTQYF. CDR3 coding DNA: TGCGCCAGCAGCATCGGACAGGAGGATACGCAGTATTTT. The V gene is TRBV5-1, the J gene TRBJ2-3; 7 bases are a match to TRBD1. CDR3 length equals 13 residues. The germline V gene has CDR1 SGHRS and CDR2 YFSETQ. Trimming cost V 4 bases and J 6 bases; bases outside gene matches: 5.

V is TRBV10-3 and J is TRBJ1-5; TRBD1 is a possible D gene (5 bases). The V gene lost 11 bases and the J gene lost 2 bases, with 13 bases spanning the gap. Germline CDR1 ENHRY, CDR2 SYGVKD. The CDR3 totals 13 residues. The CDR3 protein is CASGGEGNQPQHF. Here the CDR3 DNA reads TGTGCCTCCGGGGGGGAGGGCAATCAGCCCCAGCATTTT.

The J gene is TRBJ2-1, the V gene TRBV6-2 or TRBV6-3; either TRBD1 or TRBD2 may fit D (6 bases each). V lost 0 bases, J lost 6 bases, and 12 bases lay in between. The CDR3 has 15 amino acids. The germline V gene encodes CDR1 MNHEY and CDR2 SVGEGT. The CDR3 region is CASSYSIRGGNEQFF. The DNA of the CDR3 is TGTGCCAGCAGTTACTCGATCAGGGGAGGCAATGAGCAGTTCTTC.

This clonotype was counted many times. The V call is TRBV29-1, the J call TRBJ1-4; D is ambiguous. V was cut by 4 bases and J by 0 bases, with 0 bases left in between. The CDR3 totals 11 residues. Germline values: CDR1 SQVTM, CDR2 ANQGSEA. In DNA, the CDR3 is TGCAGCGTTGCAACTAATGAAAAACTGTTTTTT. Its protein is CSVATNEKLFF.

The chain is built from TRBV5-1 and TRBJ2-7; possible D gene TRBD2, 5 bases. The CDR3 loop spans 13 amino acids. The V and J ends lost 0 bases and 3 bases respectively, with 7 bases between them. Germline values: CDR1 SGHRS, CDR2 YFSETQ. Here the CDR3 reads CASSLVRGYEQYF. The CDR3 coding sequence is TGCGCCAGCAGCTTGGTACGGGGCTACGAGCAGTACTTC.

This clonotype was seen at least ten times. The rearrangement links TRBV20-1 to TRBJ2-5, with D maybe TRBD2 (6 bases). This CDR3 region has 16 residues. V lost 6 bases to trimming and J lost 5 bases, with 25 bases between them. Germline assignment: CDR1 DFQATT and CDR2 SNEGSKA (reference sequence). The CDR3: CSAENLWATAGETQYF. The CDR3 region has the DNA TGCAGTGCCGAGAACCTGTGGGCGACCGCGGGGGAGACCCAGTACTTC.

V is TRBV11-2 and J is TRBJ2-7; D possibly matches TRBD1 or TRBD2 (5 bases each). V was pared by 0 bases and J by 4 bases, with 22 bases between. This CDR3 spans 18 amino acids. Germline-derived CDR1 and CDR2 are SGHAT and FQNNGV. The CDR3 nucleotides read TGTGCCAGCAGCTTAGATCGACCGCGGACGGGGACGGATTACGAGCAGTACGTC. Translated: CASSLDRPRTGTDYEQYV.

The V gene is TRBV29-1, the J gene TRBJ2-5, with 13 bases aligning to TRBD2. With V trimmed by 4 bases and J by 1 base, 12 bases remained unmatched. The germline gives CDR1 SQVTM, CDR2 ANQGSEA. This CDR3 comprises 18 residues. The CDR3 protein is CSVGRTGTSGELQETQYF. Here the CDR3 DNA reads TGCAGCGTTGGGAGGACCGGGACTAGCGGGGAACTCCAAGAGACCCAGTACTTC.

This clonotype was found a few times. The chain couples TRBV7-9 to TRBJ2-2, with D perhaps TRBD2 (6 bases). V was pared by 5 bases and J by 4 bases, with 11 bases between. The germline V gene encodes CDR1 SEHNR and CDR2 FQNEAQ (reference sequence). CDR3 size: 14 residues. Written as DNA, the CDR3 is TGTGCCAGCAGCCAATACGGGGGCACCGGGGAGCTGTTTTTT. Translated: CASSQYGGTGELFF.

In this sample, this clonotype turned up many times. This chain uses TRBV9 with TRBJ2-5; D uncertain. Trimming removed 0 bases at V and 4 bases at J, with 4 bases between. Germline lookup yields CDR1 SGDLS and CDR2 YYNGEE. This CDR3 has 12 amino acids. CDR3 DNA sequence: TGTGCCAGCAGCGTAGGGGGAGAGACCCAGTACTTC. This codes for CASSVGGETQYF.

The chain combines TRBV20-1 with TRBJ2-1, with a tentative D call TRBD2 (5 bases). With 0 bases removed from V and 1 base from J, the gap between germline ends came to 13 bases. The CDR3 covers 16 residues. Germline V CDR1 and CDR2: DFQATT, SNEGSKA (reference sequence). The DNA of the CDR3 is TGCAGTGCTAGAGATGCTATGAGCGGATCCTACAATGAGCAGTTCTTC. This translates into CSARDAMSGSYNEQFF.

This clonotype has just a few counts. The chain couples TRBV20-1 to TRBJ2-7; TRBD1 aligns across 9 bases. The germline CDR1 and CDR2 sequences are DFQATT and SNEGSKA (reference sequence). Germline trimming cut 1 base from V and 1 base from J; bases unmatched to any gene: 5. The CDR3 spans 15 residues. As DNA, the CDR3 is TGCAGTGCTAGAGGGGACAGGGACAGATCCTACGAGCAGTACTTC. It codes for CSARGDRDRSYEQYF.

Ten or more counts support this clonotype. The chain employs TRBV12-3 or TRBV12-4 and TRBJ2-2, with D unclear. The CDR3 consists of 14 residues. V dropped 3 bases and J dropped 6 bases, with 11 bases sitting between them. Here the CDR3 DNA reads TGTGCCAGCAGTTTCCAGATGGCTGCCGGGGAGCTGTTTTTT. Translating gives CASSFQMAAGELFF.